This entry describes one T cell receptor (beta chain). TCRbeta library construction was performed incorporating unique molecular identifiers. TCRdb used MiXCR to reprocess the PCR reads, holding one entry per CDR3 protein. The table records some 240,000 distinct CDR3 sequences, more than 7.5% of them present only once. This entry is derived from a study of T-cell reconstitution after alpha-beta-depleted transplantation in children. V was pared by 4 bases and J by 4 bases, with 12 bases of the junction left unmatched. This CDR3 has 17 residues. The sequencing used PBMCs from the stem cell graft donor, collected from the stem cell graft. The receptor was isolated from a human donor who donated a stem cell graft to a child with SCID. The gene calls are TRBV12-3 or TRBV12-4 and TRBJ1-3, with 8 positions matching TRBD1. In nucleotides, the CDR3 is TGTGCCAGCAGTTATTTGACAGGGGAAATCTCCGGAAACACCATATATTTT. Its protein is CASSYLTGEISGNTIYF.